This is a list of T cell receptor beta chains from one sample in a study of CD8+ T cells in alopecia areata. Data came from immunoSEQ multiplex PCR; TCRdb stores just in-frame clones and leaves some out. The data hold around 100,000 clones, with roughly 40% observed a single time. The sequenced sample was CD8+ T cells sorted from blood, obtained at week 24, from a patient treated with tofacitinib. The receptors derive from a human donor with alopecia areata. Each CDR3 is given with its conserved first and last residue. D genes are given only for firm matches. Where a row states a size, it is once, few, many or the class of an expanded clone; other rows omit it.

TRBV19	TRBJ2-1	NA	NA	TGTGCCAGTAGTTCAACCATACCGCGCTCCTACAATGAGCAGTTCTTC	CASSSTIPRSYNEQFF
TRBV4-1	TRBJ2-1	TRBD2	NA	TGCGCCAGCAGCCAAGTTCTAGCGGGAGATCATGAGCAGTTCTTC	CASSQVLAGDHEQFF
TRBV4-2	TRBJ2-7	NA	NA	TGTGCCAGCAGCCAACTCATCAGCTCCTACGAGCAGTACTTC	CASSQLISSYEQYF
TRBV19	TRBJ2-7	NA	NA	TGTGCCAGTAGTGCCGGTTCCTACGAGCAGTACTTC	CASSAGSYEQYF
TRBV28	TRBJ1-2	NA	NA	TGTGCCAGCACTGGAAACAGCTATGGCTACACCTTC	CASTGNSYGYTF
TRBV2	TRBJ1-2	NA	NA	TGTGCCAGCTTCGGCAGGGAGAACTATGGCTACACCTTC	CASFGRENYGYTF
TRBV6-1	TRBJ2-1	NA	NA	TGTGCCCTCTGGGCGGGGTACAATGAGCAGTTCTTC	CALWAGYNEQFF
TRBV29-1	TRBJ2-1	TRBD2	few	TGCAGCGTGGGAGGGCGGGACTACTATGAGCAGTTCTTC	CSVGGRDYYEQFF
TRBV14	TRBJ1-4	TRBD1	NA	TGTGCCAGCAGCAAGTACTCAGGGGGGGAACGAGAAAAACTGTTTTTT	CASSKYSGGEREKLFF
TRBV2	TRBJ1-5	NA	many	TGTGCCAGCAGTAAAGCGGGGGTAGTGGATCAGCCCCAGCATTTT	CASSKAGVVDQPQHF
TRBV7-8	TRBJ1-1	NA	NA	TGTGCCAGCAGCGAATGGACCGCGAACACTGAAGCTTTCTTT	CASSEWTANTEAFF
TRBV19	TRBJ2-1	TRBD2	NA	TGTGCCAGTAGTGGGGTTGCCAGCGGGGGGAGTGAGCAGTTCTTC	CASSGVASGGSEQFF
TRBV27	TRBJ2-1	NA	once	TGTGCCAGCAGTCCCTACTCCGGAGGAGGTTTTAATGAGCAGTTCTTC	CASSPYSGGGFNEQFF
TRBV27	TRBJ1-5	NA	few	TGTGCCAGCAGCCCCCGAGGGGGGCATCAGCCCCAGCATTTT	CASSPRGGHQPQHF
TRBV27	TRBJ2-3	NA	few	TGTGCCAGCAGCGCCAATTATGATACGCAGTATTTT	CASSANYDTQYF
TRBV9	TRBJ1-1	TRBD1	NA	TGTGCCAGCAGCCCAGACAGGGGGAACACTGAAGCTTTCTTT	CASSPDRGNTEAFF
TRBV6-1	TRBJ2-7	TRBD2	few	TGTGCCAGCAGTGAAGCCACTAGCGGGAGTTTGCATACCGAGCAGTACTTC	CASSEATSGSLHTEQYF
TRBV19	TRBJ2-7	NA	NA	TGTGCCAGTAGTAGTTCGGCAGGTCCGTACGAGCAGTACTTC	CASSSSAGPYEQYF
TRBV6-5	TRBJ2-7	NA	NA	TGTGCCAGCAGTTACTCGACGGGGTACGAGCAGTACTTC	CASSYSTGYEQYF
TRBV29-1	TRBJ2-1	NA	NA	TGCAGCGTTGAGGGGGCGGGAGCCGATAATGAGCAGTTCTTC	CSVEGAGADNEQFF
TRBV2	TRBJ1-5	NA	NA	TGTGCCAGCAGTGATGGGGGGGATCAGCCCCAGCATTTT	CASSDGGDQPQHF
TRBV6-6	TRBJ2-5	NA	few	TGTGCCAGCAGTGTCGACGGAGAGACCCAGTACTTC	CASSVDGETQYF
TRBV7-2	TRBJ1-1	NA	NA	TGTGCCAGCAGCTTAGCAGACGGACGTTTCACTGAAGCTTTCTTT	CASSLADGRFTEAFF
TRBV2	TRBJ2-7	NA	few	TGTGCCAGCAGACCAGGGAGCTACGAGCAGTACTTC	CASRPGSYEQYF